Listed here are 2 T cell receptor beta chains from one sample, sequenced in a study of T-cell memory formation after mild COVID-19. One entry per CDR3 protein results from TCRdb running MiXCR on the 5' RACE reads. Of about 470,000 distinct CDR3 sequences listed, 15% to 20% are singletons. Sequenced: PBMCs or a T cell subset sorted from them (not recorded which). The receptors were gathered from an adult woman who had mild COVID-19 (a few samples of this study predate the infection). Cell type and time point are not known.

The chain has TRBV7-9 and TRBJ2-3; D is unclear. With 11 bases removed from V and 3 bases from J, the gap between germline ends came to 6 bases. CDR1 and CDR2 from the germline V gene are SEHNR and FQNEAQ (reference sequence). The CDR3 length is 10 residues. CDR3 protein: CAAVTDTQYF. The CDR3 coding sequence is TGTGCCGCCGTGACAGATACGCAGTATTTT.

The chain joins TRBV27 to TRBJ2-7, with a tentative D call TRBD2 (5 bases). Germline assignment: CDR1 MNHEY and CDR2 SMNVEV (reference sequence). Trimming removed 2 bases from V and 2 bases from J, with 10 bases in between. The CDR3 is 14 residues long. The CDR3 region has the DNA TGTGCCAGCAGTTTAACGGGAAAGCCCTACGAGCAGTACTTC. Residues: CASSLTGKPYEQYF.